In its sample, the clone carrying this TCR beta chain was seen a few times. Its cognate antigen is unknown. This sample is drawn from a study of T cells after yellow fever vaccination. General study findings and limits: FACS-sorted repertoires could harbor abundant contaminating bulk-population clonotypes.

TCRdb reprocessed the 5' RACE reads via MiXCR and lists one record per CDR3 protein. The profile shows some 300,000 distinct CDR3 sequences, less than 4.5% of them singletons. Germline assignment: CDR1 MGHDK and CDR2 SYGVNS. The V end lost 4 bases, the J end lost 0 bases, and 16 bases lay between the germline ends. The CDR3 loop spans 17 amino acids. This chain uses TRBV25-1 with TRBJ2-4; D gene ambiguous. Sequenced material: PBMCs, taken on the day of the yellow fever booster vaccination. This clonotype was obtained from a man between 18 and 35 years old who received the YFV17D yellow fever vaccine. The CDR3 loop reads CASSGRHSPLAKNIQYF. The CDR3 coding sequence is TGTGCCAGCAGTGGCCGACACTCACCCCTAGCCAAAAACATTCAGTACTTC.